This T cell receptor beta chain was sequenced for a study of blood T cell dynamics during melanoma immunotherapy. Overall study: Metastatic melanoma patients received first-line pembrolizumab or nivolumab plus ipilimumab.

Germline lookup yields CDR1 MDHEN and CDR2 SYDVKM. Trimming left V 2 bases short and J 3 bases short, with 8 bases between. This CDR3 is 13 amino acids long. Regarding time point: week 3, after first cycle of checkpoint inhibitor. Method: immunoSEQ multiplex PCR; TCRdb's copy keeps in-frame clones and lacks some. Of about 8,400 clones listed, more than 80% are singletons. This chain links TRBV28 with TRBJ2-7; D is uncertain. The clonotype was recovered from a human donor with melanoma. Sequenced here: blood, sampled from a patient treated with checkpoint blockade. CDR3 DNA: TGTGCCAGCAGTTTAGTTCAGAACTACGAGCAGTACTTC. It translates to CASSLVQNYEQYF.